The 26 T cell receptor beta chains reported below all come from one sample, sequenced in a study of T cell responses to AZD1222 COVID-19 vaccine. TCRdb's table, derived via immunoSEQ multiplex PCR, lists solely in-frame clones and lacks some. The profile shows about 180,000 clones, around nine tenths of them singletons. Sequencing was performed on peripheral blood, taken on day 0 of AZD1222 vaccination. Source of these receptors: an adult in good health.

The rearrangement joins TRBV5-1 to TRBJ2-2; D call uncertain. V shed 2 bases and J shed 6 bases, with 11 bases lying between them. This CDR3 contains 14 residues. Germline assignment: CDR1 SGHRS and CDR2 YFSETQ. The CDR3 is CASSFGKVSGELFF. CDR3 bases: TGCGCCAGCAGCTTCGGAAAGGTTTCCGGGGAGCTGTTTTTT.

This clone was seen just once. The chain links TRBV6-5 to TRBJ1-5, with TRBD1 identical over 7 bases. Trimming cost V 6 bases and J 2 bases; bases outside gene matches: 4. The CDR3 length is 14 residues. Germline V gives CDR1 MNHEY, CDR2 SVGAGI. CDR3 amino acids: CASRSGQGNQPQHF. In nucleotides, the CDR3 is TGTGCCAGCAGAAGCGGACAGGGCAATCAGCCCCAGCATTTT.

The CDR3 region is CASSYSVGENYNEQFF. CDR3 DNA sequence: TGTGCCAGCAGTTACTCGGTGGGAGAGAACTACAATGAGCAGTTCTTC. This chain connects TRBV6-5 to TRBJ2-1, with TRBD2 as a possible D gene (5 bases). The CDR3 covers 16 residues. With 0 bases removed from V and 3 bases from J, the gap between germline ends came to 12 bases. CDR1 and CDR2 (germline): MNHEY, SVGAGI.

For this clone: The same CDR3 can be traced to other DNA sequences in this sample. This rearrangement joins TRBV19 to TRBJ1-3; no definite D call. Germline-derived CDR1 and CDR2 are LNHDA and SQIVND (reference sequence). This CDR3 is built from 14 residues. V was pared by 4 bases and J by 1 base, with 8 bases between. The CDR3 DNA reads as TGTGCCAGTAGTAGAGTGGATTCTGGAAACACCATATATTTT. It codes for CASSRVDSGNTIYF.

In this sample, this clone turned up a few times. V gene TRBV21-1 combines with J gene TRBJ2-7; TRBD1 was called by the table and not checked on the DNA. TRBV21-1 counts as a pseudogene. The CDR3 spans 16 residues. DNA for the CDR3: TGTGCCAGCAGCAAGGGCAGGGGGCGCGGGTCCTACGAGCAGTACTTC. The encoded protein is CASSKGRGRGSYEQYF.

This rearrangement joins TRBV3-1 (or the pseudogene TRBV3-2) to TRBJ2-1, with 10 bases identical to TRBD2. Germline loops: CDR1 LGHDT, CDR2 YNNKEL (reference sequence). J gave up 5 bases and V 4 bases, and 5 bases lay outside the gene matches. The CDR3 totals 15 residues. The CDR3 nucleotides read TGTGCCAGCAGCCCAAGCGGGAGGGCCCACAATGAGCAGTTCTTC. Its protein product is CASSPSGRAHNEQFF.

In this sample, this clone turned up a few times. The chain carries TRBV30 and TRBJ1-1; D is ambiguous. The ends were cut back, 1 base at V and 3 bases at J, with 12 bases in the middle. There are 14 residues in the CDR3. Per germline, CDR1 GTSNPN and CDR2 SVGIG (reference sequence). The CDR3 sequence: CAWSAGGRDTEAFF. In DNA, the CDR3 is TGTGCCTGGAGTGCCGGCGGGAGGGACACTGAAGCTTTCTTT.

This chain uses TRBV15 with TRBJ2-7, with 11 bases aligning to TRBD2. The J segment lost 0 bases and the V segment lost 1 base, leaving 8 bases of the junction unmatched. This CDR3 has 18 residues. Germline lookup yields CDR1 LNHNV and CDR2 YYDKDF (reference sequence). The CDR3 spells CATSRVKIGLAGSYEQYF. In DNA form, the CDR3 reads TGTGCCACCAGCAGAGTGAAGATTGGACTAGCGGGCTCCTACGAGCAGTACTTC. The full variable domain, its missing parts supplied by reference TRBV15 and TRBJ2-7, is DAMVIQNPRYQVTQFGKPVTLSCSQTLNHNVMYWYQQKSSQAPKLLFHYYDKDFNNEADTPDNFQSRRPNTSFCFLDIRSPGLGDTAMYLCATSRVKIGLAGSYEQYFGPGTRLTVT.

The chain carries TRBV6-5 and TRBJ1-1; 9 nucleotides agree with TRBD1. CDR1 and CDR2 (germline): MNHEY, SVGAGI. Trimming took 2 bases from V and 2 from J; bases not matched to a gene: 3. This CDR3 has 15 residues. CDR3 residues: CASSYQGQGNTEAFF. Written as DNA, the CDR3 is TGTGCCAGCAGTTACCAGGGACAGGGTAACACTGAAGCTTTCTTT.

This clone was observed a handful of times. The chain has TRBV5-8 and TRBJ1-3; 7 bases are shared with TRBD1. The CDR3 is 15 amino acids. V dropped 4 bases and J dropped 0; count of bases not matched to a gene: 4. From germline, CDR1 is SGHTS and CDR2 YDEGEE. CDR3 bases: TGTGCCAGCAGCCCGGACAGGAGCTCTGGAAACACCATATATTTT. Translated: CASSPDRSSGNTIYF.

This clone was seen once. V usage is TRBV5-1 and J usage is TRBJ2-2, with D hard to call. Between the trimmed V and J ends, which lost 6 bases and 4 bases, there was a span of 13 bases. CDR1 is SGHRS, CDR2 YFSETQ, per germline. The CDR3 consists of 14 residues. The CDR3 DNA reads as TGCGCCAGCACCCTAGGACGGCTCACCGGGGAGCTGTTTTTT. Residues: CASTLGRLTGELFF.

This sequence joins TRBV11-3 and TRBJ1-5; 7 bases are shared with TRBD1. CDR1 is SGHNT, CDR2 YENEEA, per germline. This CDR3 contains 15 residues. After removal of 6 bases from V and 2 bases from J, the junction contained 7 bases not matched to a gene. The CDR3 loop reads CASRLDRVGNQPQHF. As DNA, the CDR3 is TGTGCCAGCAGACTAGACAGGGTTGGCAATCAGCCCCAGCATTTT. Supplemented by reference TRBV11-3 and TRBJ1-5, the full variable domain reads EAGVVQSPRYKIIEKKQPVAFWCNPISGHNTLYWYLQNLGQGPELLIRYENEEAVDDSQLPKDRFSAERLKGVDSTLKIQPAELGDSAVYLCASRLDRVGNQPQHFGDGTRLSIL.

The rearrangement links TRBV10-3 to TRBJ2-7; 9 bases are a match to TRBD2. This CDR3 is 15 amino acids long. V trimming: 3 bases; J trimming: 3 bases; junction bases outside the gene matches: 6. Germline CDR1 reads ENHRY; CDR2 reads SYGVKD. This CDR3 reads CAISDPGLALYEQYF. In nucleotides, the CDR3 is TGTGCCATCAGTGACCCGGGACTAGCTCTCTACGAGCAGTACTTC.

In this sample, this clone turned up a few times. This chain's CDR3 is CASSLDSGLAGGPNGEQFF. In DNA form, the CDR3 reads TGTGCCAGCAGCTTAGATTCCGGACTAGCGGGAGGGCCCAATGGTGAGCAGTTCTTC. This chain connects TRBV11-3 to TRBJ2-1; TRBD2 matches 15 bases. CDR3 size: 19 residues. The germline V gene has CDR1 SGHNT and CDR2 YENEEA. V gave up 0 bases and J gave up 9 bases; unmatched junction bases: 12. Full variable domain (rest looked up from reference TRBV11-3 and TRBJ2-1): EAGVVQSPRYKIIEKKQPVAFWCNPISGHNTLYWYLQNLGQGPELLIRYENEEAVDDSQLPKDRFSAERLKGVDSTLKIQPAELGDSAVYLCASSLDSGLAGGPNGEQFFGPGTRLTVL.

This clone was counted once. The chain carries TRBV20-1 and TRBJ1-2; TRBD1 agrees at 8 bases. CDR1 and CDR2 (germline): DFQATT, SNEGSKA (reference sequence). V shed 3 bases and J 8 bases; nucleotides not matched to a gene: 14. The CDR3 runs to 15 residues. In DNA, the CDR3 is TGCAGTGCTAGTCCTAAGGACAGGGCGAGGAAGGGCTACACCTTC. This gives the protein CSASPKDRARKGYTF.

The genes are TRBV27 and TRBJ2-2, with 14 bases that match TRBD2. The CDR3 contains 18 residues. J was trimmed by 6 bases and V by 4 bases; bases with no gene match: 10. Germline CDR1 is MNHEY and CDR2 is SMNVEV (reference sequence). DNA for the CDR3: TGTGCCAGCAGTTGGATAGGGACTAGCGGGGGCGCGGCCGGGGAGCTGTTTTTT. The encoded protein is CASSWIGTSGGAAGELFF.

V usage is TRBV7-9 and J usage is TRBJ1-6, with 7 positions matching TRBD1. Per the germline V gene, CDR1 is SEHNR and CDR2 is FQNEAQ (reference sequence). V dropped 5 bases and J dropped 5; count of bases not matched to a gene: 15. There are 18 residues in the CDR3. Here the CDR3 DNA reads TGTGCCAGCAGCCACCGGGACAGTAACCTCCCGAATAATTCACCCCTCCACTTT. Translating it yields CASSHRDSNLPNNSPLHF.

The CDR3 loop is CASSQGGAGNSPLHF. The CDR3 DNA follows: TGTGCCAGCAGCCAAGGGGGCGCGGGCAATTCACCCCTCCACTTT. The rearrangement uses TRBV14 and TRBJ1-6; D might be TRBD1 (5 bases). The CDR3 loop spans 15 amino acids. Trimming took off 1 base at V and 7 bases at J, with 11 bases between the two ends. Germline V gene data show CDR1 as SGHDN and CDR2 as FVKESK.

This chain links TRBV6-4 with TRBJ1-1, with TRBD1 as a possible D gene (6 bases). The CDR3 runs 14 residues. CDR1 MRHNA and CDR2 SNTAGT come from the germline V gene. Trimming left V 5 bases short and J 5 bases short, with 15 bases between. In DNA, the CDR3 is TGTGCCAGCAGTTTAGCTGGAACAGGGACTGAAGCTTTCTTT. Encoded protein: CASSLAGTGTEAFF.

V usage is TRBV21-1 and J usage is TRBJ2-1; the DNA was not compared with TRBD1, the D call given in the table. TRBV21-1 is a documented pseudogene. The CDR3 runs 16 residues. CDR3 amino acids: CASSIRQGSRGNEQFF. As DNA, the CDR3 is TGTGCCAGCAGCATCAGACAGGGGTCAAGAGGCAATGAGCAGTTCTTC.

The chain uses TRBV18 and TRBJ2-1; 8 bases line up with TRBD2. This CDR3 has 17 amino acids. Germline lookup yields CDR1 KGHSH and CDR2 LQKENI. Unmatched junction bases numbered 16, after V lost 6 bases and J lost 6 bases. The CDR3 spells CASSVTSGSVSLNEQFF. The CDR3 region has the DNA TGTGCCAGCTCTGTTACAAGCGGGAGCGTTTCCCTCAATGAGCAGTTCTTC.

This chain connects TRBV15 to TRBJ1-5, with D maybe TRBD1 (5 bases). Per germline, CDR1 LNHNV and CDR2 YYDKDF (reference sequence). This CDR3 has 16 residues. The V gene lost 0 bases and the J gene lost 1 base, with 10 bases spanning the gap. The chain's CDR3 is CATSRDRGMSNQPQHF. The CDR3 coding sequence is TGTGCCACCAGCAGAGATAGGGGAATGAGCAATCAGCCCCAGCATTTT.

The rearrangement uses TRBV27 and TRBJ2-1, with a weak D call TRBD2 (7 bases). The germline V gene encodes CDR1 MNHEY and CDR2 SMNVEV (reference sequence). V was trimmed by 8 bases and J by 7 bases, leaving 12 bases between them. The CDR3 length is 12 residues. CDR3 DNA sequence: TGTGCCAGCCTCGGGGGGCTTAATGAGCAGTTCTTC. This sequence encodes CASLGGLNEQFF.

V is TRBV30 and J is TRBJ1-4, with D tentatively TRBD1 (5 bases). Looked up from germline, CDR1 is GTSNPN and CDR2 is SVGIG (reference sequence). The CDR3 loop spans 17 amino acids. Between the trimmed V and J ends, which lost 0 bases and 5 bases, there was a span of 19 bases. This CDR3 is CAWSVGAGREVNEKLFF. CDR3 sequence (DNA): TGTGCCTGGAGTGTAGGGGCAGGGCGAGAGGTGAATGAAAAACTGTTTTTT.

CDR3 sequence: CASTGARLTGELFF. The CDR3 region has the DNA TGTGCCTCAACCGGGGCGCGGTTAACCGGGGAGCTGTTTTTT. V usage is TRBV2 and J usage is TRBJ2-2, with D perhaps being TRBD1 or TRBD2 (5 bases each). V was trimmed by 11 bases and J by 5 bases, leaving 18 bases between them. The CDR3 extends over 14 amino acids. The germline V gene encodes CDR1 SNHLY and CDR2 FYNNEI.

A single count supports this clone. The CDR3 reads CASEDRRNTIYF. The CDR3 coding sequence is TGTGCCAGCGAGGACAGGAGAAACACCATATATTTT. The V gene is TRBV9, the J gene TRBJ1-3; TRBD1 aligns across 7 bases. CDR3 length equals 12 residues. CDR1 and CDR2 from the germline V gene are SGDLS and YYNGEE. V was clipped by 7 bases and J by 5 bases; unmatched bases: 3.